The next 9 T cell receptor beta chains were all read from a single sample in a study of blood T cell repertoires in COVID-19. Generated by immunoSEQ multiplex PCR, the TCRdb table keeps only in-frame clones and is missing some. Here the sample spans 160,000 or so clones, 70% to 90% being singletons. The source material was peripheral blood. The receptors shown here come from a human donor in a cohort sampled during active COVID-19.

V and J are TRBV4-1 and TRBJ1-5, with 7 bases identical to TRBD1. CDR1 MGHRA and CDR2 YSYEKL come from the germline V gene. CDR3 length equals 15 residues. V was clipped by 6 bases and J by 0 bases; unmatched bases: 5. CDR3 DNA sequence: TGCGCCAGCAGTCCTGACAGGGATAGCAATCAGCCCCAGCATTTT. Its translation: CASSPDRDSNQPQHF.

The CDR3 nucleotides read TGCGCCAGCAGCCAAGAAACTTCGGACAGGGGCCCCTACGAGCAGTACTTC. Residues: CASSQETSDRGPYEQYF. This sequence joins TRBV4-3 and TRBJ2-7, with 9 bases aligning to TRBD1. Looked up from germline, CDR1 is LGHNA and CDR2 is YSLEER. CDR3 length: 17 amino acids. Unmatched junction bases numbered 8, after V lost 0 bases and J lost 2 bases.

The chain has TRBV5-1 and TRBJ2-2, with TRBD2 matching 10 bases. Trimming at V came to 4 bases and at J to 1 base, leaving 4 bases not matched to a gene. Germline assignment: CDR1 SGHRS and CDR2 YFSETQ. The CDR3 length is 16 residues. The CDR3 sequence is CASSLPSGGNTGELFF. The CDR3 bases are TGCGCCAGCAGCCTCCCTAGCGGGGGGAACACCGGGGAGCTGTTTTTT.

The CDR3 DNA is TGTGCCAGCAGCCAAAGGCTCGGGACAGGGGACTTCTCTGGAAACACCATATATTTT. Translated: CASSQRLGTGDFSGNTIYF. The chain carries TRBV5-5 and TRBJ1-3; 10 positions match TRBD1. Germline-derived CDR1 and CDR2 are SGHKS and YYEKEE (reference sequence). V was pared by 4 bases and J by 0 bases, with 13 bases of the junction left unmatched. The CDR3 runs 19 residues.

This chain links TRBV29-1 with TRBJ2-7; D not certain. The germline V and J ends were trimmed by 8 bases and 2 bases, with 16 bases remaining between them. The CDR3 covers 13 residues. Germline lookup yields CDR1 SQVTM and CDR2 ANQGSEA. The CDR3 DNA sequence: TGCAGCTCGAGGCGCGGTGTTCCCTACGAGCAGTACTTC. It specifies CSSRRGVPYEQYF.

Only one count was recorded for this clone. CDR3 nucleotides: TGTGCCTGGAGCCCCCTCGCGGCAGTAGCCAAAAACATTCAGTACTTC. It yields the protein CAWSPLAAVAKNIQYF. The J gene is TRBJ2-4, the V gene TRBV30; unclear D gene. The germline V gene encodes CDR1 GTSNPN and CDR2 SVGIG (reference sequence). The V and J ends lost 3 bases and 0 bases respectively, with 15 bases between them. This CDR3 is built from 16 residues.

The chain combines TRBV23-1 with TRBJ2-2; 8 bases agree with TRBD1. TRBV23-1 is annotated as an ORF whose role is uncertain. This CDR3 comprises 16 residues. Trimming cost V 0 bases and J 5 bases; bases outside gene matches: 5. CDR3 loop: CASSQSGQVTTGELFF. In DNA, the CDR3 is TGCGCCAGCAGTCAATCGGGACAGGTGACTACCGGGGAGCTGTTTTTT.

This rearrangement joins TRBV11-2 to TRBJ2-1; tentatively, D is TRBD1 (6 bases). The CDR3 has 13 residues. CDR1 SGHAT and CDR2 FQNNGV come from the germline V gene. Between the trimmed V and J ends, which lost 1 base and 9 bases, there was a span of 10 bases. CDR3 bases: TGTGCCAGCAGCTTAGCGCAGGGGTTTGAGCAGTTCTTC. Translation: CASSLAQGFEQFF.

The rearrangement joins TRBV19 to TRBJ1-4; 7 bases agree with TRBD1. The V gene end was trimmed by 5 bases and the J gene end by 7 bases; junction bases not matched to a gene: 4. Germline CDR1 is LNHDA and CDR2 is SQIVND (reference sequence). The length of the CDR3 is 13 residues. The CDR3 loop is CASSHQGGEKLFF. In DNA, the CDR3 is TGTGCCAGTAGTCACCAGGGGGGTGAAAAACTGTTTTTT.